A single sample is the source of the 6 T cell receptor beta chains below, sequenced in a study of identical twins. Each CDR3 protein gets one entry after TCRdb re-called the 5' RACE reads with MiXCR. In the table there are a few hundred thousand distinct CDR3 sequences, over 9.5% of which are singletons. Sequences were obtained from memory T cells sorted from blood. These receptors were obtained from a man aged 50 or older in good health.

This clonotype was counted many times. CDR3 protein: CASSTGQGVISGANVLTF. CDR3 coding DNA: TGTGCCAGCAGTACCGGACAGGGGGTCATATCTGGGGCCAACGTCCTGACTTTC. The gene calls are TRBV12-3 or TRBV12-4 and TRBJ2-6; 10 bases are shared with TRBD1. The CDR3 length is 18 residues. The ends lost 5 bases at V and 1 base at J; junction bases unmatched: 8.

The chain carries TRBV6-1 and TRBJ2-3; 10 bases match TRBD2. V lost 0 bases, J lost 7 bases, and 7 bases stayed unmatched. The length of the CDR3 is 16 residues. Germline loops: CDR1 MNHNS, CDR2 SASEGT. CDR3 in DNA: TGTGCCAGCAGTGAAGCGCGGGCTAGCGGGAGAAATACGCAGTATTTT. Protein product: CASSEARASGRNTQYF.

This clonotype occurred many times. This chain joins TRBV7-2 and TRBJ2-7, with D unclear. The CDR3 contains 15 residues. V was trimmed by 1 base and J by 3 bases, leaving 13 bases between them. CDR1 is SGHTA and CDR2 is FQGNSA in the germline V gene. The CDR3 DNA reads TGTGCCAGCAGCTTAGATGGGCGACAAGACTACGAGCAGTACTTC. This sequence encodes CASSLDGRQDYEQYF.

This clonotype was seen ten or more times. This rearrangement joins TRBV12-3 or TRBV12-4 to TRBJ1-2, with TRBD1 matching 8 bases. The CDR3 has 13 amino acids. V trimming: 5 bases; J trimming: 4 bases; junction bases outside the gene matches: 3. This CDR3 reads CASSPDRAYGYTF. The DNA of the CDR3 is TGTGCCAGCAGTCCGGACAGGGCCTATGGCTACACCTTC.

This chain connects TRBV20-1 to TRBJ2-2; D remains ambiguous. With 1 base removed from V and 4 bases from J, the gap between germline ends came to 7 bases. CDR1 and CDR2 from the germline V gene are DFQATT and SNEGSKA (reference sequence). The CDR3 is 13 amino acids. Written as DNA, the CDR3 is TGCAGTGCTAGAGCCCCAGGCACCGGGGAGCTGTTTTTT. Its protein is CSARAPGTGELFF.

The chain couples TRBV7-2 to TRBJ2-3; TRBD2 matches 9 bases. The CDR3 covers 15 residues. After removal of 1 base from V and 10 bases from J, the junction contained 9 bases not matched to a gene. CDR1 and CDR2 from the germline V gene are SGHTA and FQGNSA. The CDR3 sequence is CASSLGGGGASSQYF. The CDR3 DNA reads TGTGCCAGCAGCTTAGGGGGCGGGGGGGCCTCATCGCAGTATTTT.